This TCR beta chain was sequenced during a study of CD8+CD57+ T cells in acquired aplastic anemia. Trimming removed 2 bases at V and 8 bases at J, with 9 bases between. This CDR3 spans 11 amino acids. Germline V gene sequence: CDR1 DFQATT, CDR2 SNEGSKA (reference sequence). This clonotype was detected ten times or more. Genomic DNA, serving as template, underwent TCR beta VDJ and CDR3 profiling. Via MiXCR, TCRdb re-called the reads, giving one row per CDR3 protein. This sample has under 150,000 distinct CDR3 sequences, with 41% found just once. The chain uses TRBV20-1 and TRBJ1-1; unclear D gene. Source material: sorted CD4+, CD8+, or CD8+CD57+ T cells (not recorded which) from PBMCs. The clonotype originates from a human donor in good health, serving as a control. CDR3 loop: CSARSVPEAFF. For the CDR3, the DNA is TGCAGTGCTAGATCTGTTCCCGAAGCTTTCTTT.